This T cell receptor gamma chain was captured in a study of Vδ1+ human thymocytes. Points from the study as a whole: Unlike peripheral blood Vdelta1+ controls, thymic delta-chain sequences included about 20% Vdelta2 and few Vdelta3. In the thymus, TRG and TRD repertoires looked highly polyclonal with Gaussian CDR3 lengths. Donors shared many TRG clonotypes but few TRD clonotypes. Bulk repertoire data may be misinterpreted because of unexpected Vdelta2 sequences.

Note on this clone: Its antigen is unidentified.

Germline V gene data show CDR1 as EGSTGY and CDR2 as YDSYTSSV. V trimming: 4 bases; J trimming: 0 bases; junction bases outside the gene matches: 6. This CDR3 region has 14 residues. Extracted RNA was reverse transcribed into cDNA. The CDR3 regions were amplified by multiplex PCR from V-gene primers to a constant-region primer. TCRdb called clones from the multiplex PCR reads again using CATT. This table has about 27,000 gamma-chain clones, roughly 20% appearing once. This receptor was taken from a boy younger than two who had congenital heart surgery. V and J are TRGV4 and TRGJ1 or TRGJ2. Sequenced: Vdelta1+ gamma-delta thymocytes from the thymus. Subset specified: FACS-sorted CD3+ TCRalphabeta- TCRVdelta1+ TCRVdelta2- thymocytes. CDR3 DNA: TGTGCCACCTGGGAGATTCCGAATTATTATAAGAAACTCTTT. This encodes CATWEIPNYYKKLF.